Shown below are 30 T cell receptor beta chains from a single sample sequenced in a study of CD8 T cells in Susac syndrome. RNA was extracted with the RNeasy kit, and a quantity of roughly 0.5 to 1 ug was reverse transcribed using random hexamers. TCRdb re-analysed the immunoSEQ multiplex PCR reads in MiXCR, keeping a single row per CDR3 protein. This table has more than 130,000 distinct CDR3 sequences, roughly 94% appearing once. Sequencing used CD8+ T cells from PBMCs. The receptors derive from a human donor in good health.

This chain connects TRBV2 to TRBJ2-2; TRBD1 is a possible D gene (6 bases). Germline assignment: CDR1 SNHLY and CDR2 FYNNEI. The germline V and J ends were trimmed by 4 bases and 9 bases, with 12 bases remaining between them. This CDR3 has 13 residues. CDR3 residues: CASSVQGQRELFF. The CDR3 coding sequence is TGTGCCAGCAGTGTTCAGGGGCAACGGGAGCTGTTTTTT.

This chain links TRBV27 with TRBJ2-7; D is undetermined. Germline-derived CDR1 and CDR2 are MNHEY and SMNVEV (reference sequence). V was trimmed by 6 bases and J by 4 bases, leaving 10 bases between them. This CDR3 is built from 12 residues. The DNA of the CDR3 is TGTGCCAGCAGCCCCGAACCATACGAGCAGTACTTC. Its translation is CASSPEPYEQYF.

The gene calls are TRBV12-5 and TRBJ2-1, with D possibly being TRBD1 or TRBD2 (5 bases each). With 5 bases removed from V and 6 bases from J, the gap between germline ends came to 8 bases. CDR1 and CDR2 from the germline V gene are LGHNT and FRNRAP. This CDR3 has 12 amino acids. CDR3 DNA sequence: TGTGCTAGTGGTCCAGGGACCAATGAGCAGTTCTTC. Amino acids: CASGPGTNEQFF.

In this sample, this clonotype turned up a few times. The chain is built from TRBV18 and TRBJ1-5; 8 positions agree with TRBD1. J gave up 2 bases and V 3 bases, and 3 bases lay outside the gene matches. This CDR3 has 15 amino acids. The germline V gene has CDR1 KGHSH and CDR2 LQKENI. The CDR3 DNA reads TGTGCCAGCTCACCCGGACAGGGAGGCAATCAGCCCCAGCATTTT. Its protein is CASSPGQGGNQPQHF.

The chain has TRBV19 and TRBJ1-5; D remains unclear. V lost 1 base to trimming and J lost 6 bases, with 16 bases between them. CDR1 and CDR2 from the germline V gene are LNHDA and SQIVND (reference sequence). The CDR3 extends over 16 amino acids. As DNA, the CDR3 is TGTGCCAGTAGTATAGTACCGCCGGGGTTCCCTCAGCCCCAGCATTTT. Protein product: CASSIVPPGFPQPQHF.

The chain joins TRBV13 to TRBJ2-5; 7 bases map to TRBD2. The CDR3 spans 14 residues. Germline V lookup: CDR1 PRHDT, CDR2 FYEKMQ (reference sequence). V was pared by 5 bases and J by 7 bases, with 10 bases of the junction left unmatched. CDR3 nucleotide sequence: TGTGCCAGCAGCCTAAGACTAGCTGAGGGGACCCAGTACTTC. This gives the protein CASSLRLAEGTQYF. Variable domain in full (rest from reference TRBV13 and TRBJ2-5): AAGVIQSPRHLIKEKRETATLKCYPIPRHDTVYWYQQGPGQDPQFLISFYEKMQSDKGSIPDRFSAQQFSDYHSELNMSSLELGDSALYFCASSLRLAEGTQYFGPGTRLLVL.

The rearrangement uses TRBV20-1 and TRBJ2-7; 11 bases fit TRBD2. V lost 0 bases, J lost 3 bases, and 4 bases stayed unmatched. The CDR3 has 15 amino acids. Germline CDR1 is DFQATT and CDR2 is SNEGSKA (reference sequence). The CDR3 reads CSARDEGTSGYEQYF. CDR3 nucleotides: TGCAGTGCTAGAGATGAGGGGACTAGCGGCTACGAGCAGTACTTC.

This rearrangement joins TRBV27 to TRBJ2-1; 11 nucleotides line up with TRBD2. After removal of 5 bases from V and 4 bases from J, the junction contained 1 base not matched to a gene. CDR3 length equals 14 residues. The germline gives CDR1 MNHEY, CDR2 SMNVEV (reference sequence). This CDR3 is CASSRLAGYNEQFF. In DNA, the CDR3 is TGTGCCAGCAGTCGACTAGCGGGATACAATGAGCAGTTCTTC.

The V call is TRBV29-1, the J call TRBJ2-7; 9 positions agree with TRBD1. The CDR3 has 12 amino acids. Germline lookup yields CDR1 SQVTM and CDR2 ANQGSEA. V lost 6 bases and J lost 4; bases outside the gene matches: 4. The CDR3 coding sequence is TGCAGCGTCCGGGACAGGGCATACGAGCAGTACTTC. Translated: CSVRDRAYEQYF.

The chain recombines TRBV28 with TRBJ1-5; D unclear. The CDR3 is 15 amino acids. Per germline, CDR1 MDHEN and CDR2 SYDVKM. Trimming cost V 5 bases and J 2 bases, with 13 bases left between them. The CDR3 here is CASSTPVGGNQPQHF. DNA of the CDR3: TGTGCCAGCAGTACCCCTGTGGGAGGCAATCAGCCCCAGCATTTT.

The chain recombines TRBV7-3 with TRBJ2-1; 8 bases are a match to TRBD2. Looked up from germline, CDR1 is SGHTA and CDR2 is FQGTGA. With 5 bases clipped from V and 0 bases from J, the junction kept 18 bases outside the gene matches. This CDR3 comprises 20 residues. The CDR3 DNA reads as TGTGCCAGCAGCCCCGGTGGTCCCCTAGCGGGCCTAAACTCCTACAATGAGCAGTTCTTC. Translation gives CASSPGGPLAGLNSYNEQFF. Combining the CDR3 with reference TRBV7-3 and TRBJ2-1 gives the whole variable domain GAGVSQTPSNKVTEKGKYVELRCDPISGHTALYWYRQSLGQGPEFLIYFQGTGAADDSGLPNDRFFAVRPEGSVSTLKIQRTERGDSAVYLCASSPGGPLAGLNSYNEQFFGPGTRLTVL.

This CDR3 is CASSLDYYNEQFF. The CDR3 DNA follows: TGTGCCAGCAGTTTGGACTACTACAATGAGCAGTTCTTC. The V and J genes are TRBV27 and TRBJ2-1; D perhaps matches TRBD2 (6 bases). The CDR3 has 13 amino acids. Germline V lookup: CDR1 MNHEY, CDR2 SMNVEV (reference sequence). V dropped 3 bases and J dropped 3 bases, with 6 bases sitting between them.

This chain joins TRBV30 and TRBJ2-1, with 14 bases lining up with TRBD2. Germline values: CDR1 GTSNPN, CDR2 SVGIG (reference sequence). After removal of 3 bases from V and 0 bases from J, the junction contained 10 bases not matched to a gene. The CDR3 runs to 19 residues. CDR3 in DNA: TGTGCCTGGAGGGCGGGACTAGCGGGAGACCTACCCTCCTACAATGAGCAGTTCTTC. It codes for CAWRAGLAGDLPSYNEQFF. Using reference TRBV30 and TRBJ2-1 for the parts outside the CDR3, the full variable domain is SQTIHQWPATLVQPVGSPLSLECTVEGTSNPNLYWYRQAAGRGLQLLFYSVGIGQISSEVPQNLSASRPQDRQFILSSKKLLLSDSGFYLCAWRAGLAGDLPSYNEQFFGPGTRLTVL.

This clonotype was observed a single time. The chain combines TRBV5-4 with TRBJ2-7, with TRBD1 as a possible D gene (6 bases). V was trimmed by 5 bases and J by 5 bases, leaving 17 bases between them. The CDR3 totals 14 residues. Germline values: CDR1 SGHNT, CDR2 YYREEE (reference sequence). This CDR3 is CASSALDRFNEQYF. In DNA, the CDR3 is TGTGCCAGCAGTGCCCTTGACAGGTTCAACGAGCAGTACTTC.

V and J are TRBV28 and TRBJ1-1; D unresolved. The CDR3 has 15 amino acids. Germline CDR1 and CDR2: MDHEN and SYDVKM. Trimming left V 6 bases short and J 0 bases short, with 14 bases between. CDR3 in amino acids: CASSPATGMNTEAFF. Here the CDR3 DNA reads TGTGCCAGCAGCCCCGCAACGGGGATGAACACTGAAGCTTTCTTT.

The chain has TRBV27 and TRBJ1-1; maybe TRBD1 (5 bases). There are 14 residues in the CDR3. Trimming stripped 3 bases from V and 7 bases from J, with 15 bases between. CDR1 MNHEY and CDR2 SMNVEV come from the germline V gene (reference sequence). CDR3 amino acids: CASSLLGEGREAFF. As DNA, the CDR3 is TGTGCCAGCAGTTTGCTTGGTGAGGGACGTGAAGCTTTCTTT.

The rearrangement joins TRBV10-3 to TRBJ1-5, with D unclear. This CDR3 is built from 15 residues. With 3 bases removed from V and 6 bases from J, the gap between germline ends came to 15 bases. Germline loops: CDR1 ENHRY, CDR2 SYGVKD. The CDR3 DNA follows: TGTGCCATCAGTGACCGTGATACCGTGGGTCAGCCCCAGCATTTT. It specifies CAISDRDTVGQPQHF.

V and J are TRBV14 and TRBJ2-7; 7 bases are shared with TRBD1. V was clipped by 4 bases and J by 3 bases; unmatched bases: 3. The CDR3 loop spans 13 amino acids. Germline V gives CDR1 SGHDN, CDR2 FVKESK. CDR3 coding DNA: TGTGCCAGCAGCCCGACAGGGCGCTACGAGCAGTACTTC. It yields the protein CASSPTGRYEQYF.

The V call is TRBV15, the J call TRBJ2-1; 8 nucleotides match TRBD2. The CDR3 is made up of 15 amino acids. V gave up 4 bases and J gave up 5 bases; unmatched junction bases: 7. Germline assignment: CDR1 LNHNV and CDR2 YYDKDF (reference sequence). The CDR3 loop is CATSNGGRSHNEQFF. CDR3 DNA: TGTGCCACCAGCAACGGCGGGAGGAGTCACAATGAGCAGTTCTTC.

The rearrangement joins TRBV19 to TRBJ1-5; no definite D call. The CDR3 is made up of 12 amino acids. Germline V gene lookup returns CDR1 LNHDA and CDR2 SQIVND (reference sequence). Deletions cut 6 bases from V and 5 bases from J, with 8 bases between. This chain's CDR3 is CASSLSYQPQHF. For the CDR3, the DNA is TGTGCCAGTAGCCTTTCCTATCAGCCCCAGCATTTT. The full variable domain, its missing parts supplied by reference TRBV19 and TRBJ1-5, is DGGITQSPKYLFRKEGQNVTLSCEQNLNHDAMYWYRQDPGQGLRLIYYSQIVNDFQKGDIAEGYSVSREKKESFPLTVTSAQKNPTAFYLCASSLSYQPQHFGDGTRLSIL.

The chain has TRBV30 and TRBJ2-1; tentatively, D is TRBD1 or TRBD2 (5 bases each). CDR3 size: 11 residues. Germline V CDR1 and CDR2: GTSNPN, SVGIG (reference sequence). The V gene lost 2 bases and the J gene lost 10 bases, with 9 bases spanning the gap. DNA of the CDR3: TGTGCCTGGAGTATGGGACCGGAGCAGTTCTTC. Its protein product is CAWSMGPEQFF.

V and J are TRBV28 and TRBJ2-7; perhaps D is TRBD1 or TRBD2 (5 bases each). The CDR3 length is 13 residues. Germline V gene lookup returns CDR1 MDHEN and CDR2 SYDVKM. The V end was cut by 4 bases, the J end by 5 bases, with 12 bases between. The CDR3 DNA sequence: TGTGCCAGCAGTTCCGGGATGGGGGACGAGCAGTACTTC. It encodes CASSSGMGDEQYF.

The chain couples TRBV25-1 to TRBJ2-1; D possibly uses TRBD1 or TRBD2 (7 bases each). CDR3 length: 13 residues. From germline, CDR1 is MGHDK and CDR2 SYGVNS. The ends were cut back, 5 bases at V and 8 bases at J, with 13 bases in the middle. The CDR3 loop reads CASSYPGGDEQFF. The CDR3 DNA is TGTGCCAGCAGTTACCCAGGGGGGGATGAGCAGTTCTTC.

This CDR3 reads CASSLGIGETQYF. CDR3 DNA sequence: TGTGCCAGCAGTTTGGGGATAGGGGAGACCCAGTACTTC. This chain links TRBV12-3 or TRBV12-4 with TRBJ2-5, with no clear D. The length of the CDR3 is 13 residues. V dropped 3 bases and J dropped 5 bases, with 10 bases sitting between them.

V gene TRBV5-6 combines with J gene TRBJ2-1, with TRBD2 matching 9 bases. Germline CDR1 is SGHDT and CDR2 is YYEEEE. CDR3 size: 16 residues. With V trimmed by 0 bases and J by 3 bases, 4 bases remained unmatched. CDR3 sequence: CASSLVLSGSYNEQFF. The CDR3 nucleotides read TGTGCCAGCAGCTTGGTTCTTAGCGGGAGCTACAATGAGCAGTTCTTC.

This chain links TRBV28 with TRBJ1-5; 8 bases are shared with TRBD1. The V gene end was trimmed by 6 bases and the J gene end by 5 bases; junction bases not matched to a gene: 6. Germline lookup yields CDR1 MDHEN and CDR2 SYDVKM. The CDR3 length is 14 residues. The CDR3 is CASSPGQEDQPQHF. DNA for the CDR3: TGTGCCAGCAGCCCGGGACAGGAGGATCAGCCCCAGCATTTT.

V gene TRBV29-1 combines with J gene TRBJ2-2; D may be TRBD1 (5 bases). The CDR3 is made up of 12 amino acids. From germline, CDR1 is SQVTM and CDR2 ANQGSEA. V gave up 5 bases and J gave up 6 bases, with 10 bases separating them. The CDR3 region is CSVTSGSGELFF. CDR3 DNA sequence: TGCAGCGTTACCTCAGGGTCCGGGGAGCTGTTTTTT.

The chain links TRBV24-1 to TRBJ2-7, with 7 bases matching TRBD1. From germline, CDR1 is KGHDR and CDR2 SFDVKD. Trimming cost V 5 bases and J 4 bases; bases outside gene matches: 10. The CDR3 length is 15 residues. This CDR3 reads CATSGERQGVYEQYF. For the CDR3, the DNA is TGTGCCACCAGTGGAGAGAGACAGGGAGTGTACGAGCAGTACTTC.

The gene calls are TRBV15 and TRBJ2-2, with TRBD1 matching over 9 bases. The CDR3 is 13 residues long. Germline V gene sequence: CDR1 LNHNV, CDR2 YYDKDF (reference sequence). The J segment lost 6 bases and the V segment lost 8 bases, leaving 4 bases of the junction unmatched. CDR3 bases: TGTGCCACCGGGGACAGGGCCGCCGGGGAGCTGTTTTTT. Protein product: CATGDRAAGELFF. The whole variable domain, remainder taken from reference TRBV15 and TRBJ2-2, is DAMVIQNPRYQVTQFGKPVTLSCSQTLNHNVMYWYQQKSSQAPKLLFHYYDKDFNNEADTPDNFQSRRPNTSFCFLDIRSPGLGDTAMYLCATGDRAAGELFFGEGSRLTVL.

The chain couples TRBV27 to TRBJ1-5; D might be TRBD1 (5 bases). Trimming pared 8 bases from V and 3 bases from J, leaving 17 bases between. The CDR3 runs 15 residues. Germline V lookup: CDR1 MNHEY, CDR2 SMNVEV (reference sequence). CDR3 coding DNA: TGTGCCAGCTCACCCCGGGGGGTTGACAATCAGCCCCAGCATTTT. As protein: CASSPRGVDNQPQHF.